Listed here are 11 T cell receptor beta chains from one sample, sequenced in a study of blood T cells in healthy people across ages. Primers used in a second PCR of about 6 to 11 cycles were a sample-barcoded 5' primer and a J-beta primer mix. TCRdb analysed the 5' RACE reads with MiXCR anew, one entry per CDR3 protein. The table lists some 1.5 million distinct CDR3 sequences, 25% to 30% of them singletons, with 7% to 9% in the top ten. Sequencing used blood. The receptors originated from a woman aged 25 to 39 in good health.

A word on this clonotype: This may arise from a read error, as a much more abundant clone is one base away. The genes are TRBV29-1 and TRBJ2-7; no clear D gene. V was trimmed by 7 bases and J by 7 bases, leaving 14 bases between them. The CDR3 runs 11 residues. The germline V gene has CDR1 SQVTM and CDR2 ANQGSEA. CDR3 DNA: TGCAGCGCCGACTCCTACAATGAGCAGTACTTC. Amino acid sequence: CSADSYNEQYF.

The rearrangement joins TRBV19 to TRBJ1-2; D perhaps matches TRBD1 (6 bases). Germline CDR1 is LNHDA and CDR2 is SQIVND (reference sequence). Trimming pared 7 bases from V and 4 bases from J, leaving 13 bases between. The CDR3 spans 13 residues. The CDR3 reads CASKRDRSYGYTF. DNA of the CDR3: TGTGCCAGTAAGCGAGACAGGAGCTATGGCTACACCTTC.

This clonotype was counted a few times. V is TRBV29-1 and J is TRBJ1-2, with a weak D call TRBD1 (5 bases). V lost 4 bases and J lost 6, with 15 bases in between. In germline, CDR1 is SQVTM, CDR2 ANQGSEA. The CDR3 contains 13 residues. CDR3 nucleotide sequence: TGCAGCGTTGTGGCAGGGTTTGTCGATGGCTACACCTTC. Protein sequence: CSVVAGFVDGYTF.

Concerning this clonotype: At one end, the junction sequence differs from germline, possibly due to a read error. The rearrangement links TRBV12-3 or TRBV12-4 to TRBJ2-7; the D is unclear. The CDR3 runs 12 residues. CDR3: CASSSDTYGQYF. Written as DNA, the CDR3 is TGTGCCAGCAGTTCTGACACATACGGGCAGTACTTC.

This chain links TRBV4-3 with TRBJ1-1; weak D call: TRBD1 (5 bases). Germline loops: CDR1 LGHNA, CDR2 YSLEER. The CDR3 runs 15 residues. Deletions cut 0 bases from V and 0 bases from J, with 8 bases between. CDR3 protein: CASSQDEGVNTEAFF. DNA for the CDR3: TGCGCCAGCAGCCAAGATGAAGGGGTGAACACTGAAGCTTTCTTT.

This sequence joins TRBV6-5 and TRBJ1-2; tentatively, D is TRBD1 (5 bases). CDR3 size: 12 residues. Germline lookup yields CDR1 MNHEY and CDR2 SVGAGI. The ends were cut back, 6 bases at V and 2 bases at J, with 7 bases in the middle. The CDR3 protein is CASRRQNYGYTF. CDR3 nucleotide sequence: TGTGCCAGCAGAAGACAGAACTATGGCTACACCTTC.

The sample holds a few counts of this clonotype. The rearrangement joins TRBV9 to TRBJ2-1, with 12 bases aligning to TRBD2. The CDR3 covers 16 residues. The germline gives CDR1 SGDLS, CDR2 YYNGEE. With V trimmed by 3 bases and J by 10 bases, 11 bases remained unmatched. CDR3 nucleotide sequence: TGTGCCAGCAGCGCGTTGGCTAGCGGGGGGGCAGGGGAGCAGTTCTTC. Translating gives CASSALASGGAGEQFF. The full variable domain, in which reference TRBV9 and TRBJ2-1 provide the parts outside the CDR3, is DSGVTQTPKHLITATGQRVTLRCSPRSGDLSVYWYQQSLDQGLQFLIQYYNGEERAKGNILERFSAQQFPDLHSELNLSSLELGDSALYFCASSALASGGAGEQFFGPGTRLTVL.

This clonotype was detected only a few times. V usage is TRBV18 and J usage is TRBJ1-2; TRBD1 aligns across 8 bases. This CDR3 is 16 amino acids long. J lost 3 bases, V lost 1 base, and 7 bases had no gene match. Germline values: CDR1 KGHSH, CDR2 LQKENI. The CDR3 sequence is CASSPRSTGQDYGYTF. In nucleotides, the CDR3 is TGTGCCAGCTCACCACGGTCGACGGGACAGGACTATGGCTACACCTTC.

The CDR3 reads CASSRPGPSGTYEQYF. The DNA of the CDR3 is TGCGCCAGCAGCCGGCCGGGGCCTAGCGGTACCTACGAGCAGTACTTC. V is TRBV4-1 and J is TRBJ2-7; 7 nucleotides align to TRBD2. Germline CDR1 and CDR2: MGHRA and YSYEKL. This CDR3 has 16 amino acids. Trimming at V came to 4 bases and at J to 2 bases, leaving 11 bases not matched to a gene.

In its sample, this clonotype was seen a few times. The rearrangement uses TRBV7-2 and TRBJ1-1; no definite D call. In germline, CDR1 is SGHTA, CDR2 FQGNSA. The CDR3 length is 14 residues. V dropped 5 bases and J dropped 6 bases, with 16 bases sitting between them. The CDR3 is CASSLWGISPEAFF. The CDR3 DNA is TGTGCCAGCAGCCTCTGGGGAATAAGTCCTGAAGCTTTCTTT.

This chain joins TRBV20-1 and TRBJ2-7; 7 bases fit TRBD2. Germline V gene lookup returns CDR1 DFQATT and CDR2 SNEGSKA (reference sequence). V shed 3 bases and J 5 bases; nucleotides not matched to a gene: 7. CDR3 length equals 13 residues. DNA of the CDR3: TGCAGTGCTAGTGCGGGGGTTGTCAACGAGCAGTACTTC. Protein: CSASAGVVNEQYF.